This TCR beta chain was sequenced for a study of Graves' ophthalmopathy and Graves' hyperthyroidism. Whole-study results and caveats: The model predicted ophthalmopathy progression with 70.59% sensitivity and approximately 72% specificity. Blood contained most expanded thyroid clonotypes exceeding 0.001 frequency. A 13-signature model separated ophthalmopathy from stable hyperthyroidism, just over 85% sensitivity, around 78% specificity.

This clonotype occurred many times. Antigen specificity is unknown. Moderately to severely active ophthalmopathy under 3 months, CAS at least 3, NOSPECS at least 4. CDR3 regions of TCR beta were amplified from RNA transcripts. Second-round multiplex PCR came after a first-round RT-PCR that employed HTBI primers. TCRdb re-called the multiplex PCR reads with MiXCR, one entry per CDR3 protein. The table lists some 400,000 distinct CDR3 sequences, about a sixth of them singletons. The CDR3 consists of 12 residues. Germline V gives CDR1 SNHLY, CDR2 FYNNEI. V lost 8 bases and J 6 bases, leaving 11 bases between the germline ends.

The V gene is TRBV2, the J gene TRBJ2-4, with D possibly matching TRBD2 (6 bases). The sequenced sample was peripheral blood. This TCR derives from a woman between 18 and 29 years old with Graves' ophthalmopathy. CDR3 protein: CASGGTRNIQYF. In DNA, the CDR3 is TGTGCCAGCGGGGGGACCAGAAACATTCAGTACTTC.